Here is one TCR beta chain with its context. These data originate in a study of shared T cell receptors in the human thymus. Clones were sequenced by immunoSEQ multiplex PCR, and TCRdb holds only the in-frame ones, with some missing. Among roughly 550,000 clones listed, around 78% were seen once. The J segment lost 6 bases and the V segment lost 7 bases, leaving 13 bases of the junction unmatched. The CDR3 runs to 16 residues. The germline V gene encodes CDR1 MDHEN and CDR2 SYDVKM. This sample was also put to use in a study of human thymus T cells. Per that study: Donors were healthy Finnish infants having corrective surgery for congenital heart defects.

Sequencing was done on a sample of thymocytes. This TCR derives from a boy younger than two with a congenital heart defect. The V gene is TRBV28, the J gene TRBJ1-3; 9 bases align to TRBD1. DNA of the CDR3: TGTGCCAGCACAACTATAACAGGGGGCGTCGAAAACACCATATATTTT. Its protein product is CASTTITGGVENTIYF.